This T cell receptor beta chain is from a study of control samples from healthy donors and cancer patients. Produced via immunoSEQ multiplex PCR; TCRdb's table is partial and in-frame only. The sample contains about 28,000 clones, roughly 91% of which appear only once. This TCR derives from a man between 45 and 60 years old with lung cancer. Sequenced input: PBMCs.

CDR3 in DNA: TGTGCCAGCAGCTACGGGACAGGGGACCAGCCCCAGCATTTT. Translated, it gives CASSYGTGDQPQHF. The V call is TRBV5-5, the J call TRBJ1-5, with 10 bases matching TRBD1. Trimming removed 3 bases from V and 7 bases from J; junction bases left unmatched: 4. The CDR3 loop spans 14 amino acids. Germline lookup yields CDR1 SGHKS and CDR2 YYEKEE (reference sequence).